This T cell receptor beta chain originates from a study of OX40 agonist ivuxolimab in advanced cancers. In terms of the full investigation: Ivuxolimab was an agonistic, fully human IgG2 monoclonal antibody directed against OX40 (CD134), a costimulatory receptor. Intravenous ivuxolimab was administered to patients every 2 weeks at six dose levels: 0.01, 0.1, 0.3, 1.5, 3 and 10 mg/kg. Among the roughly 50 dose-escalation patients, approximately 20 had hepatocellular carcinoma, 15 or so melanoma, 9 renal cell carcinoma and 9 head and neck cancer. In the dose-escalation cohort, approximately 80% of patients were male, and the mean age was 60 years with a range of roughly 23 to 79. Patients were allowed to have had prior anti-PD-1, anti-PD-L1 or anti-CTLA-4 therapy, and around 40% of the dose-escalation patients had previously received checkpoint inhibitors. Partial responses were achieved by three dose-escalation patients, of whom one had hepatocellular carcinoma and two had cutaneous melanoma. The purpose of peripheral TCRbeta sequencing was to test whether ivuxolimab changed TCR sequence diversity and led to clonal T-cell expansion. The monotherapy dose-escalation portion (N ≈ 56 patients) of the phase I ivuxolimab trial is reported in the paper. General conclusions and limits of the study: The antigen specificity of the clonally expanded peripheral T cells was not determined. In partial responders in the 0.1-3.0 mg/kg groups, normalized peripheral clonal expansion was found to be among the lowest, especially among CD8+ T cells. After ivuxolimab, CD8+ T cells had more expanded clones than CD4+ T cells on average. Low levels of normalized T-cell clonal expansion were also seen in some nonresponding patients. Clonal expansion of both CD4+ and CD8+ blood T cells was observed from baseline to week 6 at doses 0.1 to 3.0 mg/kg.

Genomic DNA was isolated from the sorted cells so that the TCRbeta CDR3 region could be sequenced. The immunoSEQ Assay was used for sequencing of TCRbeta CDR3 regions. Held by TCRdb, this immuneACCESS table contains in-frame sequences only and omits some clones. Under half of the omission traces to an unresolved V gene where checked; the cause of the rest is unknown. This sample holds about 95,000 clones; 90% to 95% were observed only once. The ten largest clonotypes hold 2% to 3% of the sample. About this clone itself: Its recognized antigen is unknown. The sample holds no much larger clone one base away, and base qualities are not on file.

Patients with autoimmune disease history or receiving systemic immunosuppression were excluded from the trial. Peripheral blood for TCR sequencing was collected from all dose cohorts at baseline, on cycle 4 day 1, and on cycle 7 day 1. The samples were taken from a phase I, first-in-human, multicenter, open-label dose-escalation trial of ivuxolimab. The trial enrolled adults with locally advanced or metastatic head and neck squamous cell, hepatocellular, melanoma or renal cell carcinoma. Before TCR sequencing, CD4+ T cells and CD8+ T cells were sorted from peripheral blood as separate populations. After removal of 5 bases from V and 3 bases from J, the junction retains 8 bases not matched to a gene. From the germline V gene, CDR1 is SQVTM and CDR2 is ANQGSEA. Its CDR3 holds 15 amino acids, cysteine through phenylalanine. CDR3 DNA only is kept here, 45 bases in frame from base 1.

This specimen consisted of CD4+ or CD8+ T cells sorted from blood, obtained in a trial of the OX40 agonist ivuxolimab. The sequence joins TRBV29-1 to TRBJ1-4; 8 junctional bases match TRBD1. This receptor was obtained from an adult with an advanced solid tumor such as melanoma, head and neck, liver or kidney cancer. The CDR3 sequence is CSVRQGAGANEKLFF. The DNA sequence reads TGCAGCGTTCGGCAGGGGGCAGGTGCTAATGAAAAACTGTTTTTT.